This T cell receptor (beta chain) is drawn from a study of OX40 agonist ivuxolimab in advanced cancers. Study summary: In this trial design, patients received ivuxolimab intravenously at 0.01 to 10 mg/kg every 2 weeks. Findings of the study overall: Antigen specificity was not determined for the expanded peripheral T cells. Clonal expansion among partial responders at 0.1-3.0 mg/kg ranked near the lowest.

Comment on this clone: Its antigen is undetermined.

The CDR3 sequence is 14 residues long. In germline, CDR1 is MNHEY, CDR2 SMNVEV (reference sequence). Deletions cut 8 bases from V and 5 bases from J, with 19 bases between. Profiling relied on immunoSEQ multiplex PCR, and the TCRdb table lists in-frame clones only, not all of them. The repertoire holds some 30,000 clones, with about 90% as singletons. The material was CD4+ or CD8+ T cells sorted from blood, obtained in a trial of the OX40 agonist ivuxolimab. The clonotype was recovered from an adult with an advanced solid tumor such as melanoma, head and neck, liver or kidney cancer. J is TRBJ2-7 and V is TRBV27; D may be TRBD2 (5 bases). The CDR3 spells CASRPSWGDHEQYF. CDR3 DNA sequence: TGTGCCAGCCGACCCTCATGGGGAGATCACGAGCAGTACTTC.